The 10 T cell receptor beta chains below all came from one sample that was sequenced in a study of blood T cell repertoires in COVID-19. Clones were read by immunoSEQ multiplex PCR, and TCRdb kept only the in-frame ones, dropping some. The profile shows some 130,000 clones, around 88% of them singletons. Sequencing input: peripheral blood. These receptor sequences come from a man in his 60s with COVID-19, enrolled during active disease.

Only one count was recorded for this clone. The V call is TRBV6-5, the J call TRBJ1-1, with D perhaps matching TRBD1 (5 bases). In germline, CDR1 is MNHEY, CDR2 SVGAGI. The CDR3 is made up of 13 amino acids. Trimming stripped 7 bases from V and 6 bases from J, with 15 bases between. The CDR3 here is CASILGGLAEAFF. The CDR3 coding sequence is TGTGCCAGCATCCTGGGGGGACTGGCTGAAGCTTTCTTT.

J is TRBJ2-3 and V is TRBV6-2 or TRBV6-3; TRBD2 aligns across 8 bases. Germline loops: CDR1 MNHEY, CDR2 SVGEGT. V dropped 5 bases and J dropped 3; count of bases not matched to a gene: 13. CDR3 size: 17 residues. CDR3 sequence reads: CASSAYSGGPKTDTQYF. In DNA, the CDR3 is TGTGCCAGCAGTGCATACAGCGGGGGCCCTAAGACAGATACGCAGTATTTT.

The chain links TRBV14 to TRBJ1-1; possibly TRBD1 for D (6 bases). Trimming shortened V by 4 bases and J by 4 bases, and 13 bases separated the two germline ends. Germline V gene data show CDR1 as SGHDN and CDR2 as FVKESK. The CDR3 loop spans 14 amino acids. The CDR3: CASSLGGAGTEAFF. The DNA for the CDR3 is TGTGCCAGCAGCCTCGGGGGGGCAGGCACTGAAGCTTTCTTT.

The J gene is TRBJ1-2, the V gene TRBV6-5, with 7 bases lining up with TRBD1. The CDR3 runs 13 residues. V was pared by 11 bases and J by 0 bases, with 6 bases of the junction left unmatched. In germline, CDR1 is MNHEY, CDR2 SVGAGI. Here the CDR3 reads CACSDRANYGYTF. In DNA, the CDR3 is TGTGCCTGTTCTGACAGGGCTAACTATGGCTACACCTTC.

This chain uses TRBV27 with TRBJ1-1; 8 bases map to TRBD1. Germline values: CDR1 MNHEY, CDR2 SMNVEV (reference sequence). CDR3 length: 18 residues. With 8 bases clipped from V and 0 bases from J, the junction kept 17 bases outside the gene matches. The CDR3 DNA follows: TGTGCCAGCGATCTGCAGCCCCGACAGGGGAAGATGAACACTGAAGCTTTCTTT. Translating gives CASDLQPRQGKMNTEAFF.

The CDR3 nucleotides are TGTGCCAGCGAGGACAGGCCGCGAAATCAGCCCCAGCATTTT. Its translation: CASEDRPRNQPQHF. The gene calls are TRBV6-6 and TRBJ1-5, with TRBD1 matching 7 bases. The ends lost 8 bases at V and 4 bases at J; junction bases unmatched: 8. This CDR3 region has 14 residues. In germline, CDR1 is MNHNY, CDR2 SVGAGI (reference sequence).

This chain joins TRBV11-2 and TRBJ2-5; 8 positions match TRBD2. CDR1 and CDR2 (germline): SGHAT, FQNNGV. Trimming cost V 3 bases and J 2 bases; bases outside gene matches: 8. The CDR3 extends over 16 amino acids. CDR3 loop: CASSLAPGLGQETQYF. DNA of the CDR3: TGTGCCAGCAGCTTGGCTCCGGGACTAGGTCAAGAGACCCAGTACTTC.

This rearrangement joins TRBV2 to TRBJ1-4; the D is unclear. Trimming took off 2 bases at V and 5 bases at J, with 9 bases between the two ends. The CDR3 contains 14 residues. Germline CDR1 reads SNHLY; CDR2 reads FYNNEI. The CDR3 DNA sequence: TGTGCCAGCAGTGAATCTGGGCAGAATGAAAAACTGTTTTTT. It yields the protein CASSESGQNEKLFF.

The chain has TRBV19 and TRBJ1-2; 8 bases line up with TRBD1. V was pared by 6 bases and J by 1 base, with 1 base of the junction left unmatched. This CDR3 contains 13 residues. Per germline, CDR1 LNHDA and CDR2 SQIVND (reference sequence). In nucleotides, the CDR3 is TGTGCCAGTAGAGACAGGGGTAACTATGGCTACACCTTC. Translating it yields CASRDRGNYGYTF.

This clone has only a few counts. The gene calls are TRBV7-6 and TRBJ1-5; 7 nucleotides match TRBD1. Germline V gene sequence: CDR1 SGHVS, CDR2 FNYEAQ. V lost 0 bases to trimming and J lost 3 bases; unmatched junction nucleotides: 11. This CDR3 is 18 amino acids long. This chain's CDR3 is CASSLALGQQGYNQPQHF. For the CDR3, the DNA is TGTGCCAGCAGCTTAGCCCTGGGCCAACAGGGGTACAATCAGCCCCAGCATTTT. Based on the CDR3 plus reference TRBV7-6 and TRBJ1-5, the full variable domain is GAGVSQSPRYKVTKRGQDVALRCDPISGHVSLYWYRQALGQGPEFLTYFNYEAQQDKSGLPNDRFSAERPEGSISTLTIQRTEQRDSAMYRCASSLALGQQGYNQPQHFGDGTRLSIL.